The sequence of this TCR beta chain was determined in a study of PD-1 blockade in mismatch repair-deficient tumors. There are 16 residues in the CDR3. In germline, CDR1 is SGHDT, CDR2 YYEEEE. V gave up 0 bases and J gave up 5 bases, with 17 bases separating them. Data came from immunoSEQ multiplex PCR; TCRdb stores just in-frame clones and leaves some out. The table shows around 49,000 clones, with 77% occurring only once. The TCR sequence derives from an adult with mismatch repair-deficient cancer. The chain has TRBV5-6 and TRBJ1-1; TRBD1 might be the D (6 bases). The material was PBMCs, obtained before pembrolizumab treatment. The CDR3 bases are TGTGCCAGCAGCTTGGCTCCGGGCAGGGGAAGGACTGAAGCTTTCTTT. Its translation is CASSLAPGRGRTEAFF.